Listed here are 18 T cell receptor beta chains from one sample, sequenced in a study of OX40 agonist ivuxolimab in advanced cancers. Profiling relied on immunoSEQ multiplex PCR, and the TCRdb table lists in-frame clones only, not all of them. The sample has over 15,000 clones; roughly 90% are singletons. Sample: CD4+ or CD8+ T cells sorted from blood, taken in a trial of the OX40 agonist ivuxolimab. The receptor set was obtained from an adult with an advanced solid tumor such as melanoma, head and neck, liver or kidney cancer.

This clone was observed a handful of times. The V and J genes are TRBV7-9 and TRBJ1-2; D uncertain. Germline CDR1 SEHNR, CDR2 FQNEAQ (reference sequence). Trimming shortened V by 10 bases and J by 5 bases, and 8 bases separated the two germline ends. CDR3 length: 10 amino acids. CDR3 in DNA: TGTGCCACGGAGGGTTATGGCTACACCTTC. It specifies CATEGYGYTF.

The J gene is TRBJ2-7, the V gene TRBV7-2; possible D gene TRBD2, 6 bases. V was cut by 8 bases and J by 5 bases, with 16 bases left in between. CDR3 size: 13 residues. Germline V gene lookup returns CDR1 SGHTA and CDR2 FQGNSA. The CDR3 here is CASRTGASDEQYF. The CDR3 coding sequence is TGTGCCAGCCGTACCGGGGCTAGCGACGAGCAGTACTTC.

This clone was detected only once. CDR3 DNA: TGTGCCAGCAGCAAGCGGGAGGGCAGCACAGATACGCAGTATTTT. It codes for CASSKREGSTDTQYF. This chain connects TRBV7-9 to TRBJ2-3; TRBD2 matches at 10 bases. The germline V gene encodes CDR1 SEHNR and CDR2 FQNEAQ (reference sequence). J gave up 0 bases and V 5 bases, and 2 bases lay outside the gene matches. This CDR3 is built from 15 residues.

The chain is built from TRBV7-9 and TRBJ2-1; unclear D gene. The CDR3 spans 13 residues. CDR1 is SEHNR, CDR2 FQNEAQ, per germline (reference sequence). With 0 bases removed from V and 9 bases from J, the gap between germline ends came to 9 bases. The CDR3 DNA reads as TGTGCCAGCAGCTTAGCTTGGAGTACTGAGCAGTTCTTC. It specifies CASSLAWSTEQFF.

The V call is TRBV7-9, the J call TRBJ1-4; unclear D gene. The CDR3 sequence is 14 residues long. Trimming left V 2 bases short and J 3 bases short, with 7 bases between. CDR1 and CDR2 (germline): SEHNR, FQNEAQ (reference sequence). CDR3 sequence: CASSLKTSNEKLFF. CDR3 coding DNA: TGTGCCAGCAGCTTAAAAACTTCTAATGAAAAACTGTTTTTT.

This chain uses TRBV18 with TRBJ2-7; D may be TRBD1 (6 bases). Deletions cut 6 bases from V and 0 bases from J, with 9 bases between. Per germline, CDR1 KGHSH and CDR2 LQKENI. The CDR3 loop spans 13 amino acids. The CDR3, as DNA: TGTGCCAGCTCCAGGGGCGGCTCCTACGAGCAGTACTTC. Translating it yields CASSRGGSYEQYF.

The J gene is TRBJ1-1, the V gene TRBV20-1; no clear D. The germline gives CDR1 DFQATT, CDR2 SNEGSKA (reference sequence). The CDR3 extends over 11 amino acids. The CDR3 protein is CRAAGGPEAFF. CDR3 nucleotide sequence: TGCAGGGCCGCCGGCGGGCCTGAAGCTTTCTTT.

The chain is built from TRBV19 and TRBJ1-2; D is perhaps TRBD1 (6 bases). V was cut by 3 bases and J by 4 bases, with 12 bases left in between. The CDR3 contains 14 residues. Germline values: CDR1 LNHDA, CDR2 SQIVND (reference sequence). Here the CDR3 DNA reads TGTGCCAGTAGTATTGGACAGAAGTTCTATGGCTACACCTTC. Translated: CASSIGQKFYGYTF.

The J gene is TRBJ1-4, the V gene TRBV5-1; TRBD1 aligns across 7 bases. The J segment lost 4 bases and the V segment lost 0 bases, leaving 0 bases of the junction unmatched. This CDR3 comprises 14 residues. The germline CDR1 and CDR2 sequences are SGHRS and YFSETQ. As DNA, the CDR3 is TGCGCCAGCAGCTTGGGACAGGGTAATGAAAAACTGTTTTTT. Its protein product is CASSLGQGNEKLFF.

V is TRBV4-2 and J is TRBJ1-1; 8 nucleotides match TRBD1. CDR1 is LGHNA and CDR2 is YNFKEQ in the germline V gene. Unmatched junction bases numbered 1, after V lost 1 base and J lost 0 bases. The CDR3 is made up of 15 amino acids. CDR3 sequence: CASSQGQGMNTEAFF. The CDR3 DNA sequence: TGTGCCAGCAGCCAAGGACAGGGGATGAACACTGAAGCTTTCTTT.

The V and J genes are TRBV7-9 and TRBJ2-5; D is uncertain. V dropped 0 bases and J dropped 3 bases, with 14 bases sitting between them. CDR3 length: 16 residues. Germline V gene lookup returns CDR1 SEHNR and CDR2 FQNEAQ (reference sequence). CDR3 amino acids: CASSLALKWSKETQYF. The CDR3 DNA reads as TGTGCCAGCAGCTTAGCGCTGAAGTGGTCTAAAGAGACCCAGTACTTC.

Here the CDR3 reads CASSTFFGYEQYF. CDR3 nucleotide sequence: TGTGCCAGCAGCACCTTCTTCGGCTACGAGCAGTACTTC. The gene calls are TRBV11-3 and TRBJ2-7; D ambiguous. The CDR3 totals 13 residues. V shed 5 bases and J shed 3 bases, with 11 bases lying between them. The germline V gene has CDR1 SGHNT and CDR2 YENEEA.

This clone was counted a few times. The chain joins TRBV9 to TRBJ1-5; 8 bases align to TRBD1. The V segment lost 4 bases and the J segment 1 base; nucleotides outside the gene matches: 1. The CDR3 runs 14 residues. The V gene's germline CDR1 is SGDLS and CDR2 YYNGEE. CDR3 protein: CASSPGGSNQPQHF. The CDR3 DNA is TGTGCCAGCAGCCCAGGGGGCAGCAATCAGCCCCAGCATTTT.

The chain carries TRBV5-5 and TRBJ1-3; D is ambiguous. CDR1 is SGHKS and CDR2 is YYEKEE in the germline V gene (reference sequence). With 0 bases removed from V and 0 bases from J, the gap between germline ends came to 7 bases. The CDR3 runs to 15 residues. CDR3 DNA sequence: TGTGCCAGCAGCTTGGACGCCCCCTCTGGAAACACCATATATTTT. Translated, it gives CASSLDAPSGNTIYF.

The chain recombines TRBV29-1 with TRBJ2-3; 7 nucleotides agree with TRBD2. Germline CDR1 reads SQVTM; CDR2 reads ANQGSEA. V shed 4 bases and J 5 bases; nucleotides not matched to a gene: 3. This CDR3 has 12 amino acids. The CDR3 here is CSVAAGLDTQYF. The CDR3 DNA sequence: TGCAGCGTTGCAGCGGGGTTAGATACGCAGTATTTT.

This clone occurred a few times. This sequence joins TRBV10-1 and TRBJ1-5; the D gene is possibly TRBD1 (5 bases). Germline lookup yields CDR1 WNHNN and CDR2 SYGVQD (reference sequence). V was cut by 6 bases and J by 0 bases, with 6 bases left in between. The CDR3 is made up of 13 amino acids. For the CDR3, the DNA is TGCGCCAGCAGCAGGGATAGCAATCAGCCCCAGCATTTT. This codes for CASSRDSNQPQHF.

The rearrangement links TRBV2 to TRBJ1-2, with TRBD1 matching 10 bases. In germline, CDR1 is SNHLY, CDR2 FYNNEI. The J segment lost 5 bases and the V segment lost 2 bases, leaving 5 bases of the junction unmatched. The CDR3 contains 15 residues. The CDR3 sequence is CASSELAGQGYGYTF. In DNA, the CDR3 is TGTGCCAGCAGTGAATTGGCGGGACAGGGGTATGGCTACACCTTC.

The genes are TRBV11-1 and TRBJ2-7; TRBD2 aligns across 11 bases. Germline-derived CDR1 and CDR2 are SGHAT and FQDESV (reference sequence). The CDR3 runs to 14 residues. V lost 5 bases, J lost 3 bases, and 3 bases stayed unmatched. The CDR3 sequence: CASSHGTSGYEQYF. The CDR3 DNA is TGTGCCAGCAGCCACGGGACTAGCGGCTACGAGCAGTACTTC.